These T cell receptor beta chains were read from a single sample in a study of regulatory T cells in long-lasting Graves disease. One entry per CDR3 protein results from TCRdb running MiXCR on the multiplex PCR reads. The table lists roughly 500,000 distinct CDR3 sequences, 13% to 15% of them singletons, with roughly 18% in the top ten. This sample was also put to use in a study of T cells in Graves' hyperthyroidism and ophthalmopathy.

This specimen was peripheral blood mononuclear cells (PBMCs), taken at new diagnosis, from a patient treated with antithyroid drugs. The receptors stem from a woman aged 50 to 60 with Graves disease. Both conserved end residues are part of each CDR3. D genes are given only for firm matches. Not every row has a clone size; where given, it reads once, few, many or a size class.

.	TRBV28	many	TRBJ1-2	CASSFPGTQADYGYTF	TGTGCCAGCAGTTTTCCGGGAACCCAGGCGGACTATGGCTACACCTTC
TRBD2	TRBV5-1	many	TRBJ2-3	CASKAVAGYTDTQYF	TGCGCCAGTAAGGCGGTAGCGGGGTACACAGATACGCAGTATTTT
TRBD2	TRBV3-1	.	TRBJ2-7	CASSQGGGRTYEQYF	TGTGCCAGCAGCCAAGGTGGCGGGAGAACCTACGAGCAGTACTTC
TRBD2	TRBV28	many	TRBJ2-1	CASTIGGAGTSGNEQFF	TGTGCCAGCACCATTGGGGGGGCCGGGACTAGTGGCAATGAGCAGTTCTTC
TRBD2	TRBV28	many	TRBJ2-1	CASSLPQREDDEQFF	TGTGCCAGCAGTTTACCCCAGCGGGAGGACGATGAGCAGTTCTTC
TRBD2	TRBV30	.	TRBJ2-5	CAWSDGLAGGGKTQYF	TGTGCCTGGAGCGACGGACTAGCGGGAGGAGGAAAGACCCAGTACTTC
.	TRBV7-6	.	TRBJ2-7	CASSSRFKGRSPWEQYF	TGTGCCAGCAGCTCCCGATTCAAGGGAAGGTCCCCGTGGGAGCAGTACTTC
.	TRBV5-1	few	TRBJ1-6	CASSLAVRGRGNSPLHF	TGCGCCAGCAGCTTGGCCGTCCGGGGGCGAGGGAATTCACCCCTCCACTTT
.	TRBV10-3	many	TRBJ2-7	CAISESGPGISDRYF	TGTGCCATCAGTGAGAGTGGTCCAGGAATCTCGGATCGGTACTTC
.	TRBV20-1	many	TRBJ2-2	CSARAHSNTGELFF	TGCAGTGCTAGGGCACACTCGAACACCGGGGAGCTGTTTTTT
TRBD2	TRBV12-3/TRBV12-4	many	TRBJ2-1	CASSLGSAGGPEFF	TGTGCCAGCAGCTTAGGCTCAGCGGGAGGGCCCGAGTTCTTC
.	TRBV5-1	few	TRBJ1-4	CASSFATGLRGEKLFF	TGCGCCAGCAGCTTTGCCACGGGTCTCCGGGGTGAAAAACTGTTTTTT
TRBD2	TRBV30	few	TRBJ2-5	CAWSETSVETQYF	TGTGCCTGGAGTGAGACTAGCGTTGAGACCCAGTACTTC
.	TRBV20-1	.	TRBJ1-5	CSAVKTGVKQPQHF	TGCAGTGCGGTCAAGACTGGGGTAAAACAGCCCCAGCATTTT
TRBD2	TRBV5-8	.	TRBJ2-1	CASSRTSGMVYEQFF	TGTGCCAGCAGCCGGACTAGCGGGATGGTCTATGAGCAGTTCTTC
.	TRBV29-1	.	TRBJ1-5	CSVAGEGQPQHF	TGCAGCGTTGCGGGCGAGGGCCAGCCCCAGCATTTT
TRBD2	TRBV6-5	few	TRBJ2-2	CASSYGGLAGGFAGELFF	TGTGCCAGCAGTTACGGGGGACTAGCGGGAGGTTTTGCCGGGGAGCTGTTTTTT
.	TRBV6-1	many	TRBJ1-4	CASTEGPPAFTNEKLFF	TGTGCCAGCACCGAGGGACCGCCCGCTTTCACTAATGAAAAACTGTTTTTT
.	TRBV9	.	TRBJ1-5	CASSVGRGPDQPQHF	TGTGCCAGCAGCGTAGGACGGGGGCCTGATCAGCCCCAGCATTTT
.	TRBV7-3	few	TRBJ1-1	CASSLNSGPATEAFF	TGTGCCAGCAGCTTAAACTCAGGGCCCGCCACTGAAGCTTTCTTT
TRBD2	TRBV24-1	few	TRBJ2-3	CATSDSGGTGNTQYF	TGTGCCACCAGTGATTCGGGAGGGACGGGGAATACGCAGTATTTT
.	TRBV3-1	many	TRBJ1-1	CASSQYPGGTEAFF	TGTGCCAGCAGCCAATACCCCGGGGGCACTGAAGCTTTCTTT
TRBD1	TRBV5-1	few	TRBJ2-3	CASSWDRADTQYF	TGCGCCAGCAGCTGGGACAGGGCAGATACGCAGTATTTT
TRBD2	TRBV5-1	.	TRBJ2-5	CASSLAGAPETQYF	TGCGCCAGCAGCTTAGCGGGGGCGCCAGAGACCCAGTACTTC
TRBD2	TRBV7-9	.	TRBJ2-5	CASSLTSRPSGRTQTSETQYF	TGTGCCAGCAGCTTAACCTCCCGGCCTAGCGGGAGGACTCAAACCTCCGAGACCCAGTACTTC
.	TRBV19	.	TRBJ2-7	CASSIGGFGVSYEQYF	TGTGCCAGTAGTATAGGGGGGTTCGGCGTTAGCTACGAGCAGTACTTC
TRBD1	TRBV30	many	TRBJ1-5	CAWAPGGNQPQHF	TGTGCCTGGGCCCCAGGGGGAAATCAGCCCCAGCATTTT
TRBD2	TRBV10-3	many	TRBJ2-3	CAISDLAGDTDTQYF	TGTGCCATCAGTGATCTAGCGGGAGACACAGATACGCAGTATTTT
.	TRBV5-1	.	TRBJ2-2	CASSPEQWAGTGELFF	TGCGCCAGCAGCCCAGAACAGTGGGCGGGCACCGGGGAGCTGTTTTTT
.	TRBV28	many	TRBJ1-1	CASSLSIAEAFF	TGTGCCAGCAGTTTATCAATCGCTGAAGCTTTCTTT
.	TRBV7-9	.	TRBJ2-3	CASSQDEDGVDTQYF	TGCGCCAGCAGCCAAGATGAAGACGGGGTAGATACGCAGTATTTT
TRBD2	TRBV4-1	.	TRBJ2-3	CASSHPSGDPSGRAGTDTQYF	TGCGCCAGCAGCCACCCTTCAGGGGACCCTAGCGGGAGGGCTGGCACAGATACGCAGTATTTT
TRBD2	TRBV28	.	TRBJ2-3	CASSLWTSVYTQYF	TGTGCCAGCAGTTTATGGACTAGCGTATATACGCAGTATTTT
.	TRBV12-3/TRBV12-4	.	TRBJ1-6	CASSGQSLNSPLHF	TGTGCCAGCAGCGGTCAATCCCTAAATTCACCCCTCCACTTT
.	TRBV6-6	many	TRBJ2-7	CASSYSSNYEQYF	TGTGCCAGCAGTTACTCTAGCAACTACGAGCAGTACTTC
TRBD2	TRBV7-3	many	TRBJ2-3	CASRLEAGVADTQYF	TGTGCCAGCAGGTTAGAAGCGGGAGTCGCAGATACGCAGTATTTT
.	TRBV9	.	TRBJ2-1	CASSVVGSDYNEQFF	TGTGCCAGCAGCGTAGTTGGTAGCGACTACAATGAGCAGTTCTTC
.	TRBV5-1	many	TRBJ2-7	CASSQTKDDEQYF	TGCGCCAGCAGCCAGACTAAAGACGACGAGCAGTACTTC
TRBD1	TRBV4-1	few	TRBJ2-5	CASSQGGSGTGQETQYF	TGCGCCAGCAGCCAGGGGGGATCCGGGACAGGTCAAGAGACCCAGTACTTC
.	TRBV2	many	TRBJ2-3	CASSGEGSGATDTQYF	TGTGCCAGCAGTGGAGAGGGTTCGGGAGCGACCGATACGCAGTATTTT
.	TRBV6-2/TRBV6-3	many	TRBJ2-7	CASSEVRGLAYEQYF	TGTGCCAGCAGTGAAGTTCGGGGCCTAGCCTACGAGCAGTACTTC
TRBD2	TRBV24-1	many	TRBJ2-1	CATSDVGLAGGNEQFF	TGTGCCACCAGTGACGTTGGACTAGCGGGAGGGAATGAGCAGTTCTTC
.	TRBV10-1	many	TRBJ2-2	CASMPGRNTGELFF	TGCGCCAGCATGCCGGGGAGGAACACCGGGGAGCTGTTTTTT
.	TRBV10-3	many	TRBJ2-3	CAISANADTDTQYF	TGTGCCATCAGTGCAAATGCGGACACAGATACGCAGTATTTT
.	TRBV6-4	.	TRBJ1-1	CASRDWGGLDAFF	TGTGCCAGCAGGGACTGGGGGGGGCTGGATGCTTTCTTT
.	TRBV27	.	TRBJ2-1	CAGSFSNWLTEQFF	TGTGCCGGCAGTTTTAGCAACTGGCTGACTGAGCAGTTCTTC
TRBD1	TRBV19	.	TRBJ1-1	CASSIGQGIRNTEAFF	TGTGCCAGTAGTATCGGACAGGGGATACGGAACACTGAAGCTTTCTTT
TRBD2	TRBV5-1	few	TRBJ2-7	CASSLFLAGGPRNEQYF	TGCGCCAGCAGCTTGTTCCTAGCGGGAGGGCCGAGGAACGAGCAGTACTTC
.	TRBV24-1	few	TRBJ2-6	CATSQKKGGGANVLTF	TGTGCCACATCTCAGAAAAAGGGGGGTGGGGCCAACGTCCTGACTTTC
TRBD1	TRBV30	many	TRBJ2-3	CAWRGGTGPTDTQYF	TGTGCCTGGAGGGGGGGGACAGGGCCCACAGATACGCAGTATTTT
.	TRBV5-8	many	TRBJ2-7	CASSLEVGGEQYF	TGTGCCAGCAGCTTGGAGGTAGGGGGCGAGCAGTACTTC